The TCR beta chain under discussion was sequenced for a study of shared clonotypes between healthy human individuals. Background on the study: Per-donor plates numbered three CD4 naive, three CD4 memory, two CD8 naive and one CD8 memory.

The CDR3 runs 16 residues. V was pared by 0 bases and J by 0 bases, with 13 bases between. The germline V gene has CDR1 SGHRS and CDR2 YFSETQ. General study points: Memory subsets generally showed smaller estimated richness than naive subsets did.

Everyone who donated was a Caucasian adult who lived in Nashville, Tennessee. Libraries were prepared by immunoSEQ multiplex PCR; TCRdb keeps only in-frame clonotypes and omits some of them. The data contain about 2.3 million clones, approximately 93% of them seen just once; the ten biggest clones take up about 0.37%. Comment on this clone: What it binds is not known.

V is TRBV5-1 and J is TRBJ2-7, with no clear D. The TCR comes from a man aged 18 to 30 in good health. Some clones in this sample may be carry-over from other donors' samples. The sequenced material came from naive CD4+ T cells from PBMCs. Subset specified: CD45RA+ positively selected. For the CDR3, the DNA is TGCGCCAGCAGCTTGGGGATGGGTCCGCGCTCCTACGAGCAGTACTTC. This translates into CASSLGMGPRSYEQYF.